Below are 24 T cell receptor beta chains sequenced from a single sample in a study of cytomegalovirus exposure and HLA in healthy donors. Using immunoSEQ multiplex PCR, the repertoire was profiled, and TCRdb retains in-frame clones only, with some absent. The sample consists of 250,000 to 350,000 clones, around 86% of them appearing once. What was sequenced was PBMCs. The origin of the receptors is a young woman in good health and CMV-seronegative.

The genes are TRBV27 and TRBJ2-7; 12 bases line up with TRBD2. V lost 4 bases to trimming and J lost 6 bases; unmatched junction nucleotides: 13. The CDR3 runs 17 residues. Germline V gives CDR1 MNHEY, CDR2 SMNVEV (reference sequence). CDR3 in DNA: TGTGCCAGCAGTTCCCTAGCGGGAGGGCCGTCGGTCGGCGAGCAGTACTTC. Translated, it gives CASSSLAGGPSVGEQYF.

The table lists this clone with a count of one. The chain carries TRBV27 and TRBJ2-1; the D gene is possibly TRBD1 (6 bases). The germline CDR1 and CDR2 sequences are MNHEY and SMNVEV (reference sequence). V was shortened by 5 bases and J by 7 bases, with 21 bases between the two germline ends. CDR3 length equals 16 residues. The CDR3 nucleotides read TGTGCCAGCAGTCTCCTCCGACAGGACCTGGGGAATGAGCAGTTCTTC. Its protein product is CASSLLRQDLGNEQFF.

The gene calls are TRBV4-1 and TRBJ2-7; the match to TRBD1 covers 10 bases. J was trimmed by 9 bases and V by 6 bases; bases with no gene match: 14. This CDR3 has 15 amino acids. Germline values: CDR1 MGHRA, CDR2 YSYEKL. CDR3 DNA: TGCGCCAGCAGACCGCCGGGGACAGGGGACCGTAGGCAGTACTTC. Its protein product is CASRPPGTGDRRQYF.

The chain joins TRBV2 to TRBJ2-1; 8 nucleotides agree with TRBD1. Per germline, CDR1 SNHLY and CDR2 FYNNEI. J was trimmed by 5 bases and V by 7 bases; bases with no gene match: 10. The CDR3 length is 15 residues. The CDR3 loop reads CASKLDREVNNEQFF. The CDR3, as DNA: TGTGCCAGCAAATTGGACAGGGAGGTTAACAATGAGCAGTTCTTC.

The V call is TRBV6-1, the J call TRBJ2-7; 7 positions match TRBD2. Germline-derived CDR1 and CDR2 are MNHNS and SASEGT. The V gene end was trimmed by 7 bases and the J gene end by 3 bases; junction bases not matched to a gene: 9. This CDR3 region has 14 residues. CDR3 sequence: CASTDPGRVYEQYF. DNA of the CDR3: TGTGCCAGCACCGACCCTGGGAGGGTCTACGAGCAGTACTTC.

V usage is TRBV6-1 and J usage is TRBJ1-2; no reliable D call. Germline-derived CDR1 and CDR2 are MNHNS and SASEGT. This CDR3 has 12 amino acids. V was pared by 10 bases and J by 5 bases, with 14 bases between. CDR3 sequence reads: CATQKTFYGYTF. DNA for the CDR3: TGTGCCACCCAGAAAACGTTTTATGGCTACACCTTC.

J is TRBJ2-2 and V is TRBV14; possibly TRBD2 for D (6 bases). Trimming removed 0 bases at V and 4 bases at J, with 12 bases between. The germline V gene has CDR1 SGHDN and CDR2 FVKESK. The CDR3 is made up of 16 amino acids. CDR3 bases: TGTGCCAGCAGCCAAGATATGGGGGGACTCACCGGGGAGCTGTTTTTT. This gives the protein CASSQDMGGLTGELFF.

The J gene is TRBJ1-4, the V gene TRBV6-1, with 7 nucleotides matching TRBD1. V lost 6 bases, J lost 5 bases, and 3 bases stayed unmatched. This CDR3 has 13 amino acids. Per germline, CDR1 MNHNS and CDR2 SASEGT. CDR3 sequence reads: CASRGTANEKLFF. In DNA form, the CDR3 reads TGTGCCAGCAGGGGGACAGCGAATGAAAAACTGTTTTTT.

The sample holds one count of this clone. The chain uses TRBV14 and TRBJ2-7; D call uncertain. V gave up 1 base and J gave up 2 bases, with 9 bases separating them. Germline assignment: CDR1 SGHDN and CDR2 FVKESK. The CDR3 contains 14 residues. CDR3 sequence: CASSQAEWTYEQYF. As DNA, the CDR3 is TGTGCCAGCAGCCAAGCGGAGTGGACCTACGAGCAGTACTTC.

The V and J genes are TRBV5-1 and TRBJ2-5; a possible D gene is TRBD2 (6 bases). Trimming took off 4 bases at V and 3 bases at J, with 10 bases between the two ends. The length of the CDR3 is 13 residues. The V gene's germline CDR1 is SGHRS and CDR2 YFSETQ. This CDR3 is CASSRVAEETQYF. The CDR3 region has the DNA TGCGCCAGCAGCAGAGTAGCGGAAGAGACCCAGTACTTC.

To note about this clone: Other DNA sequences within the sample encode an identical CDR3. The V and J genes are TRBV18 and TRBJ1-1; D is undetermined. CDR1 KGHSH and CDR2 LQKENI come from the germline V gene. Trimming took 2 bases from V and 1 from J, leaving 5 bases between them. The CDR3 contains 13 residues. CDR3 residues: CASSPGQNTEAFF. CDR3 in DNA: TGTGCCAGCTCACCAGGGCAGAACACTGAAGCTTTCTTT.

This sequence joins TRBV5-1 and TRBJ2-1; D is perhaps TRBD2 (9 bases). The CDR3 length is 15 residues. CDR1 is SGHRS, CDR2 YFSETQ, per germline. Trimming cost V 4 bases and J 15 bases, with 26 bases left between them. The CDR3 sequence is CASSRGTGVAGDLFF. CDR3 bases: TGCGCCAGCAGCCGGGGGACAGGAGTAGCGGGAGATCTGTTCTTC.

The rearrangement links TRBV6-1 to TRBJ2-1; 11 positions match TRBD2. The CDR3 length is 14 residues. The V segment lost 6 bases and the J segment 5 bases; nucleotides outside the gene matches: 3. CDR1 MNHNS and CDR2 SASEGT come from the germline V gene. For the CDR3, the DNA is TGTGCCAGCAGCAAGGGACTAGCGGACAATGAGCAGTTCTTC. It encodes CASSKGLADNEQFF.

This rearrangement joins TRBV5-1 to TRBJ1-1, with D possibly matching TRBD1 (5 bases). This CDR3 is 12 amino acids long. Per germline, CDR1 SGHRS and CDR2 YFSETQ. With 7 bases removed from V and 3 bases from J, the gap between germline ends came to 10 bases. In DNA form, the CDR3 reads TGCGCCAGCGGGCAGGGCGACACTGAAGCTTTCTTT. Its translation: CASGQGDTEAFF.

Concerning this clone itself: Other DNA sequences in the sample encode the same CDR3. CDR3 sequence reads: CASSELAGANNEQFF. CDR3 coding DNA: TGTGCCAGCAGTGAACTGGCGGGAGCCAACAATGAGCAGTTCTTC. This rearrangement joins TRBV6-1 to TRBJ2-1; 7 bases fit TRBD2. From germline, CDR1 is MNHNS and CDR2 SASEGT. J lost 5 bases, V lost 2 bases, and 6 bases had no gene match. The CDR3 consists of 15 residues.

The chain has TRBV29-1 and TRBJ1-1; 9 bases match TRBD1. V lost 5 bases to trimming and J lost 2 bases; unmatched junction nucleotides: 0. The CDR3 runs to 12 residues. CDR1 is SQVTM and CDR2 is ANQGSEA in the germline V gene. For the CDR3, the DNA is TGCAGCGTTACAGGGGGCAACACTGAAGCTTTCTTT. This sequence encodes CSVTGGNTEAFF.

The CDR3 protein is CASSLDPGRLALEAFF. The CDR3 DNA is TGTGCCAGCAGCTTAGATCCCGGCAGGCTGGCCCTAGAAGCTTTCTTT. This chain uses TRBV7-8 with TRBJ1-1, with D unresolved. The germline V gene has CDR1 SGHVS and CDR2 FQNEAQ. This CDR3 contains 16 residues. Trimming cost V 1 base and J 8 bases, with 20 bases left between them. The full variable domain, in which reference TRBV7-8 and TRBJ1-1 provide the parts outside the CDR3, is GAGVSQSPRYKVAKRGQDVALRCDPISGHVSLFWYQQALGQGPEFLTYFQNEAQLDKSGLPSDRFFAERPEGSVSTLKIQRTQQEDSAVYLCASSLDPGRLALEAFFGQGTRLTVV.

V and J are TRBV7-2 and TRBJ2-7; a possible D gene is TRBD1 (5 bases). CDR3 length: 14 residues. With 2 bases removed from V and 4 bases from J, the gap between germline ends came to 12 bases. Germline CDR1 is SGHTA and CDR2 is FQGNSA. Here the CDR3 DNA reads TGTGCCAGCAGCTTAAGGGGATCTCGATACGAGCAGTACTTC. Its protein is CASSLRGSRYEQYF.

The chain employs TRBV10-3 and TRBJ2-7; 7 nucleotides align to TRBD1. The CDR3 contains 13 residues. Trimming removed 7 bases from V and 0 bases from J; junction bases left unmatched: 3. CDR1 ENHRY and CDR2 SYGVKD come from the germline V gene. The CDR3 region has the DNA TGTGCCATCACCGGGGACAGCTCCTACGAGCAGTACTTC. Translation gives CAITGDSSYEQYF.

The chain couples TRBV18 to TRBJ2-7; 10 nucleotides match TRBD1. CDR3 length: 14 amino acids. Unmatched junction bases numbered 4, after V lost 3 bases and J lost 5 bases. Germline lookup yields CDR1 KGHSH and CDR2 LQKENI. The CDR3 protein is CASSPGTGADEQYF. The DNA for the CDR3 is TGTGCCAGCTCACCCGGGACAGGGGCGGACGAGCAGTACTTC.

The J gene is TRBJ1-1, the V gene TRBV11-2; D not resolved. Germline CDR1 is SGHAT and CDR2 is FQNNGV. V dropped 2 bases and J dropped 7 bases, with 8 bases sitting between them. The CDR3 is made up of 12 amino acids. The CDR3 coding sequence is TGTGCCAGCAGCTTATGGCCAGGTGAAGCTTTCTTT. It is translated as CASSLWPGEAFF.

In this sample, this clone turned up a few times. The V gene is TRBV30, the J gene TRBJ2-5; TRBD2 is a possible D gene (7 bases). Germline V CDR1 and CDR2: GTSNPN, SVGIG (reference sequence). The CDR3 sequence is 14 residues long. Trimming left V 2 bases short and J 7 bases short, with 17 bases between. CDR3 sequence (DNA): TGTGCCTGGAGTCTACAGGGTGGCGGGGGGACCCAGTACTTC. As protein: CAWSLQGGGGTQYF.

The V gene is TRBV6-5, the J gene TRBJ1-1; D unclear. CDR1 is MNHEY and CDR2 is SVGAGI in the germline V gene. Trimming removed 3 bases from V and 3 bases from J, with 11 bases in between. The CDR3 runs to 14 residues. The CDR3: CASSYGIGDTEAFF. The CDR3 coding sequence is TGTGCCAGCAGTTATGGTATAGGAGACACTGAAGCTTTCTTT.

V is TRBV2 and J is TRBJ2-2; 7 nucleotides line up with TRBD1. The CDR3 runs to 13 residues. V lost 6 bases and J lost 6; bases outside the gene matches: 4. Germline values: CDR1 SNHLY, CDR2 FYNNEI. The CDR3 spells CASRDRSSGELFF. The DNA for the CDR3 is TGTGCCAGCAGGGACAGGTCTTCCGGGGAGCTGTTTTTT.